This T cell receptor (beta chain) was recorded in a study of shared clonotypes between healthy human individuals. Donors comprised only Caucasian adults living in Nashville, Tennessee. General study points: It was the few donors that limited the genetic and exposure-history diversity represented.

The authors split each subset's genomic DNA evenly across several immunoSEQ plates. Original processing notes: ImmunoSEQ yielded junction-only sequences lacking quality scores, so filtering differed. TCRdb's table, derived via immunoSEQ multiplex PCR, lists solely in-frame clones and lacks some. The V and J calls and clone size are taken from that table; D and trimming were inferred from the DNA. The sample carries about 230,000 clones, 60% to 80% recorded once. As regards this clone: The antigen is unknown.

This CDR3 has 16 amino acids. The V gene's germline CDR1 is SGHTA and CDR2 FQGNSA. Trimming cost V 2 bases and J 4 bases, with 14 bases left between them. The origin of this receptor is a man aged 25 to 45 in good health. The sample comprised memory CD4+ T cells sorted from blood. Indicated subset: CD45RA-negative fraction. The gene calls are TRBV7-2 and TRBJ2-2; TRBD1 or TRBD2 may be the D gene (5 bases each). CDR3 region: CASSLRLFGGTGELFF. The CDR3 DNA reads TGTGCCAGCAGCTTACGGCTTTTTGGGGGCACCGGGGAGCTGTTTTTT. Based on the CDR3 plus reference TRBV7-2 and TRBJ2-2, the full variable domain is GAGVSQSPSNKVTEKGKDVELRCDPISGHTALYWYRQSLGQGLEFLIYFQGNSAPDKSGLPSDRFSAERTGGSVSTLTIQRTQQEDSAVYLCASSLRLFGGTGELFFGEGSRLTVL.